This T cell receptor beta chain was sequenced during a study of blood T cell repertoires in COVID-19 (dated by TCRdb to the early 2020s). Study-wide context: Collaborator samples came from the United States, Italy and Spain and covered acute and convalescent phases of COVID-19. The material from the prospective study consisted of cDNA or gDNA derived from T cells, B-cell-depleted T cells, or PBMCs. Subjects who had been exposed to COVID-19, were actively infected with it, or had recovered from it provided the deeply sampled blood TCRbeta repertoires that made up the dataset. A freely available public database, intended as a resource for researchers studying the immune response to SARS-CoV-2, is where the repertoires were released. The samples were drawn from two sources: the first 160 participants of the ongoing ImmuneRACE study, and 1,200 or so subjects contributed by 6 global collaborators. The sample metadata nearly always contained a de-identified subject ID, COVID-19 status, age in years and sex. Where available, HLA class I and class II types were taken from metadata supplied by the sample provider and were not determined by assay-based typing.

TCRbeta CDR3 regions were amplified from genomic DNA using the immunoSEQ Assay, a bias-controlled multiplex PCR. The original pipeline was this. Nucleated cell counts per sample were estimated from amplification of reference gene primers within the assay. To quantify the absolute abundance of each unique TCRbeta CDR3 rearrangement, sequence reads were collapsed and filtered. For each sample, productive Simpson clonality was calculated by taking the square root of Simpson's diversity index across productive rearrangements. Held by TCRdb, this immuneACCESS table contains in-frame sequences only and omits some clones. Under half of the omission traces to an unresolved V gene where checked; the cause of the rest is unknown. From that table come the V and J calls and clone size; the DNA was used to work out D and trimming. The sample records over 350,000 clones, approximately 90% of which are singletons. The ten largest clones add up to approximately 4.3% of the sample.

About this clone itself: There is no known antigen for this receptor. Base qualities are not at hand, and no much larger clone is one base apart.

The collaborating institutions used their own protocols to collect whole blood in K2EDTA tubes. For TCRbeta analysis, collaborators shipped samples in one of three forms: frozen whole blood, isolated PBMCs, or DNA extracted from either of those sample types. V drops 2 bases and J drops 4 bases, leaving 9 bases in between. From the cysteine up to the phenylalanine, the CDR3 has a length of 13 residues. The kept DNA is CDR3 alone, 39 bases in frame from the first base. Per the germline V gene, SQVTM is the CDR1 and ANQGSEA is the CDR2. Findings and caveats that apply to the study as a whole: How much clinical and demographic metadata was included differed by source and by participant, and the metadata was provided uncurated.

The origin of this receptor is a woman younger than 45 with acute or convalescent COVID-19. Recombination joined TRBV29-1 with TRBJ1-3, with the D gene uncertain. The sequenced material came from peripheral blood. This receptor has the CDR3 CSVESLPGNTIYF. The DNA sequence follows: TGCAGCGTTGAATCCCTCCCGGGAAACACCATATATTTT.